The 4 T cell receptor beta chains reported below all come from one sample, sequenced in a study of blood T cell repertoires in COVID-19 (TCRdb year 2020). The method behind the library was the immunoSEQ multiplex PCR assay. The immuneACCESS repertoire file appears here via TCRdb, limited to in-frame rearrangements. These files lack a portion of the clones; in checked studies, under half of the deficit traces to unresolved V genes, and the cause of the others is not known. This sample lists approximately 450,000 clones; 85% to 90% were detected once. The ten top clones hold 0.9% to 1.2% of the sample. The specimen was PBMCs or T cells enriched from blood (not recorded which). The receptors were gathered from a man aged 30 to 39 who had recovered from COVID-19.

The chain combines TRBV3-1 (or the pseudogene TRBV3-2) with TRBJ1-3; D remains unclear. Germline V gene lookup returns CDR1 LGHDT and CDR2 YNNKEL (reference sequence). The length of the CDR3 is 15 residues. V lost 1 base, J lost 4 bases, and 11 bases lay in between. CDR3 loop: CASSQGGTPGNTIYF. The CDR3 DNA follows: TGTGCCAGCAGCCAAGGAGGCACCCCGGGAAACACCATATATTTT.

In this sample, this clone turned up once. CDR3 in DNA: TGCGCCAGCAGCACCAACAGGGGGACCGAGCAGTACTTC. Its protein product is CASSTNRGTEQYF. The chain is built from TRBV4-1 and TRBJ2-7; 8 bases fit TRBD1. Per the germline V gene, CDR1 is MGHRA and CDR2 is YSYEKL. The CDR3 is 13 residues long. Trimming at V came to 5 bases and at J to 6 bases, leaving 6 bases not matched to a gene.

The CDR3: CASRSLLREQYF. CDR3 in DNA: TGTGCCAGCAGAAGCCTCCTTCGGGAGCAGTACTTC. V usage is TRBV27 and J usage is TRBJ2-7, with unresolved D. This CDR3 contains 12 residues. Per germline, CDR1 MNHEY and CDR2 SMNVEV (reference sequence). Trimming left V 6 bases short and J 7 bases short, with 13 bases between.

The V gene is TRBV6-5, the J gene TRBJ2-7; TRBD1 matches 9 bases. The germline gives CDR1 MNHEY, CDR2 SVGAGI. Trimming at V came to 2 bases and at J to 6 bases, leaving 5 bases not matched to a gene. The CDR3 has 14 amino acids. For the CDR3, the DNA is TGTGCCAGCAGTTACGTCCACAGGGGGCGCGAGCAGTACTTC. Its protein product is CASSYVHRGREQYF.